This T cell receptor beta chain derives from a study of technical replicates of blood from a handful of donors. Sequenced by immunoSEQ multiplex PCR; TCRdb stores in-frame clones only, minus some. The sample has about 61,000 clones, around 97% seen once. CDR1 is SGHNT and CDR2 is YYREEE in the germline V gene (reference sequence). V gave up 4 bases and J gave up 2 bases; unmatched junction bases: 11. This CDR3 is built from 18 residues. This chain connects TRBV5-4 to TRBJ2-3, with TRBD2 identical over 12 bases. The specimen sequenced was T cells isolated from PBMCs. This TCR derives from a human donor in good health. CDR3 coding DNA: TGTGCCAGCAGCAACGCGGGGTCTAGCGGGAGGGTCACAGATACGCAGTATTTT. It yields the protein CASSNAGSSGRVTDTQYF.